Here is one T cell receptor beta chain with its context. The source of the sample is a study of blood T cell repertoires in COVID-19. For the study at large: The cDNA or gDNA used as material had been derived from T cells, B-cell-depleted T cells, or PBMCs.

The method was immunoSEQ multiplex PCR; TCRdb's version includes in-frame clones alone and lacks a portion of them. The sample records about 310,000 clones, around 84% being singletons. Germline V lookup: CDR1 SGHNT, CDR2 YYREEE (reference sequence). The V segment lost 3 bases and the J segment 2 bases; nucleotides outside the gene matches: 2. CDR3 length equals 13 residues. The receptor's source is a woman between 25 and 40 years old who had been exposed to COVID-19. The sequenced sample consisted of PBMCs or T cells enriched from blood (not recorded which). The chain has TRBV5-4 and TRBJ2-7; TRBD2 matches at 7 bases. The CDR3 bases are TGTGCCAGCAGCTCCAGCGGGACCTACGAGCAGTACTTC. The encoded protein is CASSSSGTYEQYF.